This T cell receptor beta chain emerged from a study of shared clonotypes between healthy human individuals. In the original analysis: Junction-only sequences without quality scores came from ImmunoSEQ, so filtering differed. Method: immunoSEQ multiplex PCR; TCRdb's copy keeps in-frame clones and lacks some. D and trimming were read from the DNA, whereas the V and J calls and clone size are those reported in that table. Of 550,000 to 650,000 clones detected, about 95% appear once; the ten largest clones hold less than 0.13%. The CDR3 is 15 residues long. J lost 5 bases, V lost 0 bases, and 5 bases had no gene match. Germline V gene lookup returns CDR1 SGHRS and CDR2 YFSETQ. General study results and limits: Tissue TCR repertoires likely differ from these blood-only repertoires.

Selected positively for CCR7 and CD45RO-negative, naive CD8 cells excluded terminally differentiated effector memory CD45RA+ cells. On this clone: Its cognate antigen is unknown.

This clonotype originated in a woman aged 25-40 years in good health. J is TRBJ2-1 and V is TRBV5-1; 7 nucleotides match TRBD2. Sequencing input: naive CD8+ T cells sorted from blood. The CDR3: CASSLVASGDNEQFF. The CDR3 coding sequence is TGCGCCAGCAGCTTGGTGGCTAGCGGCGACAATGAGCAGTTCTTC.